This is a list of T cell receptor beta chains from one sample in a study of early T cells in non-severe SARS-CoV-2 infection. Each CDR3 protein gets one entry after TCRdb re-called the 5' RACE reads with MiXCR. The table has about 50,000 distinct CDR3 sequences, 6.5% seen once; the top ten hold about 3%. The sequenced sample was whole blood, obtained at baseline. These receptors all come from an adult who was a healthcare worker with PCR-confirmed SARS-CoV-2 infection or an uninfected control (not recorded which). Each CDR3 is given with its conserved first and last residue. A D gene is named only where the DNA matches it firmly. Clone sizes are given selectively: once, few, many, or a class where the clone is expanded.

J gene | clone size | V gene | D gene | CDR3 DNA | CDR3 protein
TRBJ2-1 | few | TRBV7-2 | NA | TGTGCCAGCAGCTTGGTGTCTCGGGAGCAGTTCTTC | CASSLVSREQFF
TRBJ1-3 | many | TRBV7-8 | NA | TGTGCCAGCAGCCCAGGGGCGGGTAACTCTGGAAACACCATATATTTT | CASSPGAGNSGNTIYF
TRBJ2-5 | many | TRBV12-2 | NA | TGTGCAAGTCGCTTAGCCTATACGGAAGAGACCCAGTACTTC | CASRLAYTEETQYF
TRBJ1-1 | many | TRBV12-3/TRBV12-4 | NA | TGTGCCAGCGAAAGCCGTCCTGGCACTGAAGCTTTCTTT | CASESRPGTEAFF
TRBJ2-3 | NA | TRBV4-2 | TRBD2 | TGTGCCAGCAGCCAAGATCGGGCGGGGGGGGCACAAGATACGCAGTATTTT | CASSQDRAGGAQDTQYF
TRBJ2-2 | NA | TRBV20-1 | TRBD1 | TGCAGTGCTCCCTCCAGGGGGCAGAACGGGGAGCTGTTTTTT | CSAPSRGQNGELFF
TRBJ2-1 | many | TRBV20-1 | NA | TGCAGTGCGTCGAGGGACTCCTACAATGAGCAGTTCTTC | CSASRDSYNEQFF
TRBJ1-6 | many | TRBV20-1 | TRBD1 | TGCAGTGCCCCGACAGGGACTAGGTCACCCCTCCACTTT | CSAPTGTRSPLHF
TRBJ1-2 | many | TRBV27 | TRBD1 | TGTGCCAGCAGCCGAAGGACAGGTGAAGATGGCTACACCTTC | CASSRRTGEDGYTF
TRBJ2-3 | many | TRBV7-9 | NA | TGTGCCAGCAGGGCCCCCCAGTCCGATACGCAGTATTTT | CASRAPQSDTQYF
TRBJ2-3 | NA | TRBV20-1 | TRBD1 | TGCAGTGCTAGACTCCAACTCCGGGACAGGGCCCCAGATACGCAGTATTTT | CSARLQLRDRAPDTQYF
TRBJ1-1 | few | TRBV4-3 | TRBD1 | TGCGCCAGCAGCTATGGGACAGCGAACACTGAAGCTTTCTTT | CASSYGTANTEAFF
TRBJ2-2 | many | TRBV7-7 | TRBD2 | TGTGCTAGCAGCTTGGGAGGGGAGACCGGGGAGCTGTTTTTT | CASSLGGETGELFF
TRBJ1-4 | many | TRBV15 | NA | TGTGCCACCAGCATGCGGGGAACAACTAATGAAAAACTGTTTTTT | CATSMRGTTNEKLFF
TRBJ1-2 | many | TRBV19 | TRBD1 | TGTGCCAGTAGTACAGGACAGGCTAACTATGGCTACACCTTC | CASSTGQANYGYTF
TRBJ1-1 | many | TRBV6-6 | TRBD1 | TGTGCCAGCAGCTGGACAGGGGAGAACACTGAAGCTTTCTTT | CASSWTGENTEAFF
TRBJ1-2 | few | TRBV18 | NA | TGTGCCAGCTCACCGACAGAACAGAAAATCTATGGCTACACCTTC | CASSPTEQKIYGYTF
TRBJ1-1 | few | TRBV28 | NA | TGTGCCAGCAGTTTCTCCCCGACAGGTTACACTGAAGCTTTCTTT | CASSFSPTGYTEAFF
TRBJ1-5 | NA | TRBV4-1 | NA | TGCGCCAGCAGCCAAGTGGGCAGGATAAATCAGCCCCAGCATTTT | CASSQVGRINQPQHF
TRBJ1-4 | few | TRBV12-3/TRBV12-4 | NA | TGTGCCAGCGGGCGTGGGGGTAATGAAAAACTGTTTTTT | CASGRGGNEKLFF
TRBJ2-1 | many | TRBV4-3 | NA | TGCGCCAGCAGCCAAGTCCCGGAGGGGCACACCATGCTCTACAATGAGCAGTTCTTC | CASSQVPEGHTMLYNEQFF
TRBJ2-7 | few | TRBV5-1 | NA | TGCGCCAGCAGCTTGGCCGGCAGGGTGGACTACGAGCAGTACTTC | CASSLAGRVDYEQYF
TRBJ1-1 | NA | TRBV28 | NA | TGTGCCAGCAGTTGGGGGGTCGCTGAAGCTTTCTTT | CASSWGVAEAFF
TRBJ2-7 | many | TRBV27 | TRBD1 | TGTGCCAGCAGTCCACAGGGGGCATCCTACGAGCAGTACTTC | CASSPQGASYEQYF
TRBJ1-5 | few | TRBV12-3/TRBV12-4 | NA | TGTGCCAGCAGTTTTTCCGTTTCTAATCAGCCCCAGCATTTT | CASSFSVSNQPQHF
TRBJ2-5 | many | TRBV6-2/TRBV6-3 | NA | TGTGCCAGCAGTCCCGCAGGGGTCCGTCGGGGGACCCAGTACTTC | CASSPAGVRRGTQYF